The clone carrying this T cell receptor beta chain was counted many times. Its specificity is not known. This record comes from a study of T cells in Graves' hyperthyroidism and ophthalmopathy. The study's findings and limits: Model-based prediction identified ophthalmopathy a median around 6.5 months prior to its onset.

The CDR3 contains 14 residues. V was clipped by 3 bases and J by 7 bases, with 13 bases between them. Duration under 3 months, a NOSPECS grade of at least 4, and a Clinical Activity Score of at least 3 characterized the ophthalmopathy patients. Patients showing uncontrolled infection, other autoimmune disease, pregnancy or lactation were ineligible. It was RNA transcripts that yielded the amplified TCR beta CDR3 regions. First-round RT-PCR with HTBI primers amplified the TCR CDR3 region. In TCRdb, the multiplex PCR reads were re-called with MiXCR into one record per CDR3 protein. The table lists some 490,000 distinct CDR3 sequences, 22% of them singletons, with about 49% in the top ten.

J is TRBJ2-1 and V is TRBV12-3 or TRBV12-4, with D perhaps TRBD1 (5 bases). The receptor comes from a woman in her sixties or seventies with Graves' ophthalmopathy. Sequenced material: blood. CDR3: CASSFVGRANEQFF. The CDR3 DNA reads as TGTGCCAGCAGTTTCGTTGGCAGGGCTAATGAGCAGTTCTTC.